This T cell receptor (beta chain) was profiled in a study of identical twins. Study-wide findings and caveats: Beta out-of-frame sequences showed weaker excess sharing between twins. Rather than following the same donors, the conclusions depended on cross-sectional statistical analysis. Within monozygotic twins, out-of-frame TCR alpha sharing was underestimated by the models.

This clonotype was counted between two and nine times. Its specificity is not known. V lost 6 bases and J lost 4, with 18 bases in between. There are 15 residues in the CDR3. The germline gives CDR1 MDHEN, CDR2 SYDVKM. MiXCR, run by TCRdb on the 5' RACE reads, gives a single entry per CDR3 protein. The sample gives about 220,000 distinct CDR3 sequences, around 6.9% of which show up once; less than 2% is in the top ten. This same sample was also part of a study on yellow fever vaccine responses in identical twins. This second report adds: Vaccine-induced T cell responses in twins were reportedly observed to appear partly convergent, partly personalized.

The sequencing sample was made of memory (CD45RO+) T cells sorted from blood. The TCR originated in a woman younger than 35 in good health. The chain carries TRBV28 and TRBJ1-1; possibly TRBD1 for D (5 bases). The DNA for the CDR3 is TGTGCCAGCAGCCCTTCTCGGGGCAGGGCCACTGAAGCTTTCTTT. Translation: CASSPSRGRATEAFF.